One sample yielded the 8 T cell receptor beta chains listed below, sequenced in a study of cytomegalovirus exposure and HLA in healthy donors. PCR amplification relied on 60 Vbeta primers (plus 13 Jbeta primers). This table comes from immunoSEQ multiplex PCR, and its TCRdb copy is limited to in-frame clones, with some not included. Among approximately 190,000 clones listed, roughly 13% were seen once. The source material was PBMCs. Receptors originate from a man aged 50-59 years in good health and CMV-seropositive.

This clone has only a few counts. CDR3 sequence reads: CASSSQGVYEQYF. CDR3 coding DNA: TGCGCCAGCAGCTCGCAGGGGGTATACGAGCAGTACTTC. The V call is TRBV5-1, the J call TRBJ2-7; 7 nucleotides match TRBD1. The V gene's germline CDR1 is SGHRS and CDR2 YFSETQ. This CDR3 region has 13 residues. V dropped 3 bases and J dropped 4; count of bases not matched to a gene: 4.

The rearrangement uses TRBV2 and TRBJ2-3; no reliable D call. Looked up from germline, CDR1 is SNHLY and CDR2 is FYNNEI. Deletions cut 5 bases from V and 0 bases from J, with 3 bases between. CDR3 length: 12 amino acids. The CDR3 sequence is CASSYSTDTQYF. In DNA form, the CDR3 reads TGTGCCAGCAGTTATAGCACAGATACGCAGTATTTT.

V usage is TRBV6-5 and J usage is TRBJ1-1; D perhaps matches TRBD1 (5 bases). Germline CDR1 MNHEY, CDR2 SVGAGI. The germline V and J ends were trimmed by 7 bases and 1 base, with 13 bases remaining between them. The CDR3 length is 14 residues. CDR3 coding DNA: TGTGCCAGCAACCGACCGGGGGGGAACACTGAAGCTTTCTTT. This encodes CASNRPGGNTEAFF.

This clone turned up a few times. The chain is built from TRBV6-1 and TRBJ2-1, with TRBD2 as a possible D gene (5 bases). There are 15 residues in the CDR3. Trimming took 4 bases from V and 1 from J, leaving 11 bases between them. Germline values: CDR1 MNHNS, CDR2 SASEGT. CDR3 nucleotides: TGTGCCAGCAGTGTGATAGGGAGATCCTACAATGAGCAGTTCTTC. This gives the protein CASSVIGRSYNEQFF.

The genes are TRBV29-1 and TRBJ1-1; D gene ambiguous. The CDR3 runs 12 residues. The germline V and J ends were trimmed by 5 bases and 8 bases, with 15 bases remaining between them. Germline CDR1 and CDR2: SQVTM and ANQGSEA. Here the CDR3 reads CSVRYSPNEAFF. CDR3 DNA sequence: TGCAGCGTTAGATACTCGCCCAACGAAGCTTTCTTT.

This chain uses TRBV2 with TRBJ1-2; 8 nucleotides line up with TRBD1. V shed 10 bases, J shed 1 base, and the junction held 11 bases outside the gene matches. The germline gives CDR1 SNHLY, CDR2 FYNNEI. The CDR3 spans 15 residues. CDR3 residues: CATKQGVALNYGYTF. DNA of the CDR3: TGTGCCACCAAACAGGGGGTGGCCCTTAACTATGGCTACACCTTC.

This clone was detected only a few times. The J gene is TRBJ1-1, the V gene TRBV10-3; D remains ambiguous. Trimming removed 4 bases at V and 5 bases at J, with 17 bases between. CDR1 is ENHRY, CDR2 SYGVKD, per germline. The CDR3 totals 15 residues. In DNA form, the CDR3 reads TGTGCCATCAGTGCCGGACTGACTGGCACGACTGAAGCTTTCTTT. Protein sequence: CAISAGLTGTTEAFF.

V usage is TRBV28 and J usage is TRBJ2-1; maybe TRBD1 (6 bases). The germline gives CDR1 MDHEN, CDR2 SYDVKM. The CDR3 extends over 16 amino acids. Trimming cost V 4 bases and J 1 base, with 14 bases left between them. The CDR3 region is CASSYHRAESYNEQFF. The CDR3 nucleotides read TGTGCCAGCAGTTACCACAGGGCCGAGTCCTACAATGAGCAGTTCTTC.